A selection of T cell receptor beta chains follows, all from one sample in a study of cytomegalovirus exposure and HLA in healthy donors. Only in-frame clones appear in the TCRdb table, and some are missing; sequencing was by immunoSEQ multiplex PCR. The data show over 70,000 clones, with over 55% seen just once and around a fifth held by the top ten. The material sequenced was PBMCs. The source is a woman between 45 and 65 years old in good health and CMV-seropositive. Both conserved end residues are trimmed from each CDR3. Each record gives: V gene, J gene, CDR3 protein.

TRBV7-9	TRBJ1-2	ASSFGTGGSGYT
TRBV7-8	TRBJ2-1	ASSPRENEQF
TRBV5-5	TRBJ2-7	ASSLTGTGDEQY
TRBV6-1	TRBJ1-4	ASSELGAGYWEKLF
TRBV7-9	TRBJ1-1	ASSSDRSREAF
TRBV10-1	TRBJ2-7	ASSSGQDSFEQY
TRBV7-6	TRBJ1-2	ASSQSLSGTIDGYT
TRBV7-9	TRBJ2-1	ASSLVAGDNEQF
TRBV14	TRBJ1-3	ASSQDSLGNTIY
TRBV16	TRBJ2-7	ASSQSPGADRNQYEQY
TRBV5-4	TRBJ2-1	ASSASTFSYNEQF
TRBV14	TRBJ1-2	ASSQGGQAYGYT
TRBV11-3	TRBJ1-1	ASSPGVNTEAF
TRBV30	TRBJ1-5	AWGTDSNQPQH
TRBV29-1	TRBJ2-7	SAGTEEGEQY
TRBV6-5	TRBJ2-7	ASSSRGRLISYEQY
TRBV6-5	TRBJ1-6	ASSYGQIPYNSPLH
TRBV29-1	TRBJ2-1	SANGQDSYNEQF
TRBV5-4	TRBJ2-3	ASSFRGAPDDTQY
TRBV6-1	TRBJ1-6	ATEPRDRYNSPLH
TRBV4-2	TRBJ1-6	ASSQAQGAQNSPLH
TRBV2	TRBJ2-2	ASMEEGFNTGELF
TRBV7-2	TRBJ1-2	ASSLADTYFYT
TRBV5-6	TRBJ2-7	ASSFGTGSYEQY
TRBV28	TRBJ1-1	ASSPGDRYTEAF
TRBV28	TRBJ2-7	ASSLKRLRGYEQY
TRBV9	TRBJ1-3	ASASGQVHSGNTIY
TRBV30	TRBJ1-2	AWSTRGPYGYT
TRBV2	TRBJ2-2	ASRETASTGELF
TRBV28	TRBJ1-1	ASSAGTGVTEAF
TRBV9	TRBJ2-3	ASSAGGASTDTQY
TRBV30	TRBJ1-5	AWSTGSGQPQH
TRBV11-2	TRBJ1-2	ASSLGIRDGYT
TRBV29-1	TRBJ1-1	SVVGQGSEAF
TRBV2	TRBJ1-2	ASSEAVGLTNYGYT
TRBV5-4	TRBJ1-4	ASSYRGGLEEKLF
TRBV7-9	TRBJ2-3	ASSFSGEDTQY
TRBV6-1	TRBJ1-1	ASSQQGAWGTEAF
TRBV7-9	TRBJ1-4	ASSLWAGGQEKLF
TRBV4-1	TRBJ2-3	ASSQTHRGDTQY
TRBV2	TRBJ2-1	ASTRDRTYNEQF
TRBV11-1	TRBJ1-2	ASSLEPQALPS
TRBV7-7	TRBJ2-3	ASIAGAPPDTQY
TRBV5-8	TRBJ2-1	ASRPPGGDSYNEQF
TRBV5-6	TRBJ1-4	ASSLRGTLRGNEKLF
TRBV19	TRBJ2-1	ASSVQGQGAAYEQF
TRBV18	TRBJ1-2	ASSPPMYFGGSSDGYT
TRBV2	TRBJ1-2	ASSEIGDGYT
TRBV7-2	TRBJ2-3	ASSFGGLYTDTQY
TRBV2	TRBJ2-1	ASSASGGAPYNEQF
TRBV28	TRBJ2-3	ASTPPGQTRLPQDTQY